These 23 T cell receptor beta chains share one sample of origin, sequenced in a study of shared clonotypes between healthy human individuals. The table came from immunoSEQ multiplex PCR; TCRdb's copy has only in-frame clones and leaves some out. The sample lists over 400,000 clones, approximately 84% seen once, with over 9.5% in the top ten. Sequencing was done on a sample of PBMCs. Receptors originate from a woman between 35 and 50 years old in good health. Some clones in this sample may be carry-over from other donors' samples.

The chain uses TRBV27 and TRBJ2-7; D call uncertain. The germline V gene encodes CDR1 MNHEY and CDR2 SMNVEV (reference sequence). The ends were cut back, 3 bases at V and 2 bases at J, with 8 bases in the middle. The CDR3 has 13 residues. CDR3 nucleotides: TGTGCCAGCAGTTTGGGCAACACCTACGAGCAGTACTTC. This codes for CASSLGNTYEQYF.

This clone was detected only once. CDR3 coding DNA: TGTGCCAGCAGCGTATCACAGACTACTTTTAGCACAGATACGCAGTATTTT. Protein product: CASSVSQTTFSTDTQYF. The chain joins TRBV9 to TRBJ2-3; a possible D gene is TRBD2 (5 bases). V lost 1 base and J 0 bases, leaving 15 bases between the germline ends. The germline gives CDR1 SGDLS, CDR2 YYNGEE. This CDR3 spans 17 amino acids.

The chain recombines TRBV7-8 with TRBJ2-2; no clear D gene. The length of the CDR3 is 15 residues. Germline lookup yields CDR1 SGHVS and CDR2 FQNEAQ. V shed 1 base and J shed 0 bases, with 6 bases lying between them. CDR3 sequence: CASSLGNANTGELFF. The CDR3 DNA follows: TGTGCCAGCAGCTTAGGCAACGCGAACACCGGGGAGCTGTTTTTT.

Regarding this clone: This could be a read error, since a much larger clone is one nucleotide away. This CDR3 is CASSEMGLAGCNEQFF. For the CDR3, the DNA is TGTGCCAGCAGTGAAATGGGACTAGCGGGCTGCAATGAGCAGTTCTTC. The V call is TRBV6-1, the J call TRBJ2-1; TRBD2 matches 12 bases. Germline V gene lookup returns CDR1 MNHNS and CDR2 SASEGT. This CDR3 is 16 amino acids long. Losses at the gene ends were 2 bases for V and 6 bases for J; bases not matched to a gene: 5.

This rearrangement joins TRBV4-3 to TRBJ1-4; unclear D gene. With 1 base removed from V and 7 bases from J, the gap between germline ends came to 16 bases. This CDR3 is 16 amino acids long. Germline assignment: CDR1 LGHNA and CDR2 YSLEER. The CDR3 protein is CASSQGNRGVGEKLFF. The CDR3, as DNA: TGCGCCAGCAGCCAAGGAAACAGAGGTGTGGGTGAAAAACTGTTTTTT.

As regards this clone: This may stem from a read error, because a much larger clone lies one nucleotide away. Within the sample, other DNA sequences also encode this same CDR3. The rearrangement joins TRBV29-1 to TRBJ1-2; D call uncertain. This CDR3 spans 11 amino acids. CDR1 SQVTM and CDR2 ANQGSEA come from the germline V gene. The CDR3 loop is CSESSNYCYTF. As DNA, the CDR3 is TGTAGCGAGTCCTCAAACTATTGCTACACCTTC.

The chain links TRBV9 to TRBJ2-3; 8 bases agree with TRBD2. Germline assignment: CDR1 SGDLS and CDR2 YYNGEE. The CDR3 loop spans 16 amino acids. V was pared by 3 bases and J by 2 bases, with 8 bases of the junction left unmatched. This CDR3 reads CASSAITSGFTDTQYF. CDR3 DNA sequence: TGTGCCAGCAGCGCCATAACTAGCGGTTTCACAGATACGCAGTATTTT.

This clone appeared a few times. The chain recombines TRBV5-6 with TRBJ2-1; a weak D match, TRBD2 (6 bases). This CDR3 contains 15 residues. Germline CDR1 SGHDT, CDR2 YYEEEE. The V end was cut by 0 bases, the J end by 1 base, with 8 bases between. The CDR3 DNA reads TGTGCCAGCAGCTTGGGAGCGGGTTCCTACAATGAGCAGTTCTTC. It specifies CASSLGAGSYNEQFF.

CDR3 sequence (DNA): TGTGCCAGTAGTATTGTGACAGCATATGGCTACACCTTC. Residues: CASSIVTAYGYTF. The chain links TRBV19 to TRBJ1-2, with D possibly matching TRBD1 (5 bases). CDR1 is LNHDA and CDR2 is SQIVND in the germline V gene (reference sequence). V was shortened by 3 bases and J by 5 bases, with 10 bases between the two germline ends. This CDR3 region has 13 residues.

V and J are TRBV7-8 and TRBJ2-7; D perhaps matches TRBD2 (6 bases). The V end lost 5 bases, the J end lost 1 base, and 9 bases lay between the germline ends. Germline lookup yields CDR1 SGHVS and CDR2 FQNEAQ. This CDR3 has 13 residues. The CDR3 here is CASSPGRSYEQYF. In DNA, the CDR3 is TGTGCCAGCAGCCCCGGGAGATCCTACGAGCAGTACTTC.

The chain links TRBV7-9 to TRBJ1-1; D call uncertain. The CDR3 is made up of 12 amino acids. V was shortened by 1 base and J by 5 bases, with 5 bases between the two germline ends. CDR1 is SEHNR, CDR2 FQNEAQ, per germline (reference sequence). Here the CDR3 DNA reads TGTGCCAGCAGCTTAGAGGTGACTGAAGCTTTCTTT. This gives the protein CASSLEVTEAFF.

This sequence joins TRBV19 and TRBJ2-1, with D unclear. In germline, CDR1 is LNHDA, CDR2 SQIVND (reference sequence). This CDR3 region has 14 residues. Trimming left V 7 bases short and J 0 bases short, with 10 bases between. The CDR3 coding sequence is TGTGCCAGTAAGGAGTTTAGCTCCTACAATGAGCAGTTCTTC. It translates to CASKEFSSYNEQFF.

This clone was recorded only once. The chain is built from TRBV28 and TRBJ1-4; no clear D gene. Germline V lookup: CDR1 MDHEN, CDR2 SYDVKM. V was clipped by 10 bases and J by 0 bases, with 18 bases between them. The CDR3 runs 16 residues. The CDR3 sequence is CATNPVPGSTNEKLFF. CDR3 nucleotide sequence: TGTGCCACCAACCCGGTACCGGGCTCAACTAATGAAAAACTGTTTTTT.

The chain has TRBV30 and TRBJ2-7; D ambiguous. V lost 0 bases and J lost 0, with 6 bases in between. The CDR3 is 13 amino acids. Germline V lookup: CDR1 GTSNPN, CDR2 SVGIG (reference sequence). This CDR3 reads CAWSVQYSYEQYF. The DNA for the CDR3 is TGTGCCTGGAGTGTACAGTACTCCTACGAGCAGTACTTC.

This clone is a singleton in its sample. It differs at one base from a far larger clone, so likely a read error. V usage is TRBV29-1 and J usage is TRBJ2-1; 10 bases fit TRBD2. Germline V gene lookup returns CDR1 SQVTM and CDR2 ANQGSEA. The CDR3 has 15 residues. Trimming cost V 7 bases and J 12 bases; bases outside gene matches: 18. CDR3 DNA sequence: TGCAGCGCTGTGTCTAGCGGGAGTTCTGTATTGGGGCAGTTCTTC. This encodes CSAVSSGSSVLGQFF.

The rearrangement joins TRBV10-3 to TRBJ2-2, with D tentatively TRBD1 (5 bases). Trimming shortened V by 0 bases and J by 2 bases, and 10 bases separated the two germline ends. CDR3 length equals 16 residues. The germline CDR1 and CDR2 sequences are ENHRY and SYGVKD. CDR3 region: CAISESIQGNTGELFF. The CDR3 bases are TGTGCCATCAGTGAGTCGATCCAGGGAAACACCGGGGAGCTGTTTTTT.

This chain connects TRBV6-1 to TRBJ2-7; D is perhaps TRBD2 (5 bases). The CDR3 sequence is 14 residues long. Germline V lookup: CDR1 MNHNS, CDR2 SASEGT. The V end was cut by 2 bases, the J end by 2 bases, with 10 bases between. CDR3 nucleotide sequence: TGTGCCAGCAGTGAATTGGGAGAGGCCTACGAGCAGTACTTC. Its protein product is CASSELGEAYEQYF.

This chain uses TRBV28 with TRBJ1-1, with D unclear. The CDR3 runs to 14 residues. Trimming took 4 bases from V and 4 from J, leaving 13 bases between them. Per the germline V gene, CDR1 is MDHEN and CDR2 is SYDVKM. DNA of the CDR3: TGTGCCAGCAGTTCCAGATGGAGGCGCACTGAAGCTTTCTTT. Translation gives CASSSRWRRTEAFF.

The chain links TRBV4-2 to TRBJ1-1; D gene unclear. V lost 0 bases and J 7 bases, leaving 15 bases between the germline ends. Per the germline V gene, CDR1 is LGHNA and CDR2 is YNFKEQ. The CDR3 loop spans 15 amino acids. The CDR3 DNA sequence: TGTGCCAGCAGCCAAGAACCCCTTGGGTTTGGTGAAGCTTTCTTT. Translating gives CASSQEPLGFGEAFF.

The table lists this clone with many counts. The chain combines TRBV6-5 with TRBJ1-3; possibly TRBD1 for D (5 bases). This CDR3 has 16 residues. V lost 2 bases and J lost 0, with 11 bases in between. Germline V gives CDR1 MNHEY, CDR2 SVGAGI. This chain's CDR3 is CASSYGAGSSGNTIYF. The CDR3 DNA is TGTGCCAGCAGTTACGGGGCAGGGAGCTCTGGAAACACCATATATTTT.

Concerning this clone itself: A far larger clone is only one base removed, so a read error is likely. Within the sample, other DNA sequences also encode this same CDR3. V gene TRBV7-9 combines with J gene TRBJ2-2; 7 nucleotides match TRBD1. Germline V gene lookup returns CDR1 SEHNR and CDR2 FQNEAQ (reference sequence). The CDR3 runs 14 residues. DNA of the CDR3: TGTGCCAGTAGCTTAGAAGGGGGCATCGGGGAGCTGTTTTTT. Residues: CASSLEGGIGELFF.

The gene calls are TRBV18 and TRBJ1-2; 10 positions agree with TRBD1. J gave up 8 bases and V 5 bases, and 8 bases lay outside the gene matches. Germline V lookup: CDR1 KGHSH, CDR2 LQKENI. The CDR3 loop spans 14 amino acids. CDR3 in DNA: TGTGCCAGCTCATTTGCCGGGACAGGGGACGGCTACACCTTC. Translated, it gives CASSFAGTGDGYTF.

This clone is a singleton in its sample. The rearrangement joins TRBV6-5 to TRBJ2-1; D is unresolved. Germline V lookup: CDR1 MNHEY, CDR2 SVGAGI. This CDR3 region has 14 residues. The V end was cut by 0 bases, the J end by 5 bases, with 8 bases between. The CDR3 region is CASSYSGRNNEQFF. The CDR3 DNA sequence: TGTGCCAGCAGTTACTCGGGTAGAAACAATGAGCAGTTCTTC.